Below, 21 T cell receptor beta chains from the same sample are listed, as sequenced in a study of human T cells and chemical hapten exposure. MiXCR, applied by TCRdb to the RACE reads, yields one record per CDR3 protein. Here the sample spans tens of thousands of distinct CDR3 sequences, approximately 9.9% being singletons. Time point specified: patch test 2, 6 weeks after DPC sensitization. Treatment denoted: therapeutic diphenylcyclopropenone sensitization with weekly scalp DPC. Sequenced here: whole blood, sampled in connection with sensitization to the hapten diphenylcyclopropenone (DPC). These TCRs come from a man aged 40-50 years with alopecia areata. Some clones in this sample may be carry-over from other donors' samples.

The rearrangement joins TRBV6-4 to TRBJ2-1; maybe TRBD2 (6 bases). The CDR3 runs 15 residues. The V and J ends lost 6 bases and 1 base respectively, with 13 bases between them. Germline lookup yields CDR1 MRHNA and CDR2 SNTAGT. The CDR3 is CASSETGESYNEQFF. DNA of the CDR3: TGTGCCAGCAGCGAAACGGGGGAGTCCTACAATGAGCAGTTCTTC.

This clonotype was counted only a few times. The rearrangement links TRBV7-9 to TRBJ2-3, with 7 bases aligning to TRBD1. The CDR3 runs to 16 residues. CDR1 is SEHNR and CDR2 is FQNEAQ in the germline V gene (reference sequence). V lost 2 bases, J lost 2 bases, and 7 bases stayed unmatched. The CDR3 protein is CASSLKITGDTDTQYF. The DNA for the CDR3 is TGTGCCAGCAGCTTAAAGATTACAGGGGACACAGATACGCAGTATTTT.

A few counts support this clonotype. The rearrangement joins TRBV4-2 to TRBJ1-2; 7 bases map to TRBD1. This CDR3 contains 15 residues. CDR1 LGHNA and CDR2 YNFKEQ come from the germline V gene. Losses at the gene ends were 0 bases for V and 7 bases for J; bases not matched to a gene: 8. CDR3 in DNA: TGTGCCAGCAGCCAAGATAGGGCAGGGGGAGTTGGCTACACCTTC. Protein product: CASSQDRAGGVGYTF.

For this clonotype: The junction and the germline gene differ at one end; a read error may be behind it. The chain joins TRBV6-6 to TRBJ2-7; 11 positions agree with TRBD1. The CDR3 sequence is 13 residues long. CDR1 is MNHNY and CDR2 is SVGAGI in the germline V gene (reference sequence). The CDR3 DNA reads TGTGCCAGCAGCTGGACAGGGGGCTACGTGCAGTACTTC. Amino acid sequence: CASSWTGGYVQYF.

This clonotype was observed a few times. The chain uses TRBV10-3 and TRBJ2-3, with TRBD1 as a possible D gene (5 bases). CDR1 is ENHRY and CDR2 is SYGVKD in the germline V gene. The CDR3 consists of 14 residues. V was pared by 6 bases and J by 1 base, with 11 bases between. The CDR3 DNA is TGTGCCATCAGCCCTTCGACAGGCACAGATACGCAGTATTTT. This codes for CAISPSTGTDTQYF.

This clonotype appeared a few times. The chain couples TRBV7-9 to TRBJ2-3, with 7 bases aligning to TRBD2. V shed 6 bases, J shed 0 bases, and the junction held 6 bases outside the gene matches. CDR1 and CDR2 from the germline V gene are SEHNR and FQNEAQ (reference sequence). The CDR3 is 15 amino acids. The CDR3 loop reads CASSERGLSTDTQYF. Here the CDR3 DNA reads TGTGCCAGCAGTGAGCGGGGACTAAGCACAGATACGCAGTATTTT.

The chain couples TRBV20-1 to TRBJ2-1; the match to TRBD1 covers 12 bases. The V gene's germline CDR1 is DFQATT and CDR2 SNEGSKA (reference sequence). Trimming at V came to 6 bases and at J to 7 bases, leaving 7 bases not matched to a gene. The CDR3 length is 14 residues. CDR3 sequence: CSAKGDRGPNEQFF. In nucleotides, the CDR3 is TGCAGTGCGAAGGGGGACAGGGGGCCAAATGAGCAGTTCTTC.

The chain combines TRBV7-2 with TRBJ2-3; 8 positions agree with TRBD2. CDR1 is SGHTA, CDR2 FQGNSA, per germline. The CDR3 loop spans 15 amino acids. The V segment lost 5 bases and the J segment 2 bases; nucleotides outside the gene matches: 6. Written as DNA, the CDR3 is TGTGCCAGCAGCAAGACTAGCGCGACCACAGATACGCAGTATTTT. Translating gives CASSKTSATTDTQYF.

In this sample, this clonotype turned up a few times. V and J are TRBV18 and TRBJ1-1; D possibly corresponds to TRBD1 (5 bases). CDR3 length: 16 amino acids. V was clipped by 3 bases and J by 0 bases, with 14 bases between them. Germline CDR1 KGHSH, CDR2 LQKENI. The DNA of the CDR3 is TGTGCCAGCTCACCCCAACAGGTTGGGATGAACACTGAAGCTTTCTTT. This codes for CASSPQQVGMNTEAFF.

The chain carries TRBV28 and TRBJ2-1; D assignment may be TRBD1 or TRBD2 (5 bases each). The CDR3 sequence is 11 residues long. Trimming removed 6 bases from V and 9 bases from J, with 9 bases in between. Germline V gene lookup returns CDR1 MDHEN and CDR2 SYDVKM. The CDR3 region is CASSLGTEQFF. In DNA form, the CDR3 reads TGTGCCAGCAGCCTAGGGACTGAGCAGTTCTTC. Complete variable domain (other parts from reference TRBV28 and TRBJ2-1): DVKVTQSSRYLVKRTGEKVFLECVQDMDHENMFWYRQDPGLGLRLIYFSYDVKMKEKGDIPEGYSVSREKKERFSLILESASTNQTSMYLCASSLGTEQFFGPGTRLTVL.

The chain couples TRBV6-5 to TRBJ2-2; 8 nucleotides line up with TRBD2. This CDR3 has 13 amino acids. Germline V gene data show CDR1 as MNHEY and CDR2 as SVGAGI. Unmatched junction bases numbered 5, after V lost 6 bases and J lost 8 bases. The CDR3 loop reads CASRLAVEGELFF. CDR3 nucleotides: TGTGCCAGCAGACTAGCGGTAGAAGGGGAGCTGTTTTTT.

This clonotype came up a few times. The rearrangement uses TRBV6-4 and TRBJ1-1; 10 nucleotides line up with TRBD1. With V trimmed by 2 bases and J by 4 bases, 1 base remained unmatched. CDR3 length: 14 residues. Germline V gene sequence: CDR1 MRHNA, CDR2 SNTAGT. This CDR3 is CASSDGQGGTEAFF. DNA of the CDR3: TGTGCCAGCAGTGACGGACAGGGGGGCACTGAAGCTTTCTTT.

This clonotype was seen a few times. The chain combines TRBV11-2 with TRBJ2-2; D uncertain. Germline assignment: CDR1 SGHAT and CDR2 FQNNGV. CDR3 length equals 12 residues. The V end was cut by 7 bases, the J end by 6 bases, with 9 bases between. Here the CDR3 DNA reads TGTGCCAGCACCTTGATTCCCGGGGAGCTGTTTTTT. It specifies CASTLIPGELFF.

This clonotype was seen a handful of times. This rearrangement joins TRBV6-5 to TRBJ2-7, with D unclear. V was shortened by 6 bases and J by 0 bases, with 12 bases between the two germline ends. The CDR3 length is 14 residues. Germline V lookup: CDR1 MNHEY, CDR2 SVGAGI. The CDR3 DNA follows: TGTGCCAGCAGACACACGACCGACTCCTACGAGCAGTACGTC. Protein sequence: CASRHTTDSYEQYV.

V usage is TRBV28 and J usage is TRBJ1-4; the D is unclear. V gave up 5 bases and J gave up 4 bases, with 14 bases separating them. The CDR3 is made up of 15 amino acids. Germline CDR1 reads MDHEN; CDR2 reads SYDVKM. The CDR3 nucleotides are TGTGCCAGCAGTCCGGGGATAGTACGTAATGAAAAACTGTTTTTT. Its protein is CASSPGIVRNEKLFF.

The table lists this clonotype with a count of one. One junction end does not reproduce the germline sequence, and a read error may be involved. The chain carries TRBV2 and TRBJ1-4, with 9 positions matching TRBD1. Per germline, CDR1 SNHLY and CDR2 FYNNEI. The CDR3 runs to 14 residues. The CDR3 DNA reads TGTGCCAGCAGCCCTGGGGACAGGGTTGAAGAACTGTTTTTT. It codes for CASSPGDRVEELFF.

V gene TRBV20-1 combines with J gene TRBJ2-7; 9 nucleotides agree with TRBD2. The J segment lost 8 bases and the V segment lost 8 bases, leaving 19 bases of the junction unmatched. This CDR3 region has 15 residues. Germline values: CDR1 DFQATT, CDR2 SNEGSKA (reference sequence). CDR3 amino acids: CSQVPLAGKGYQQYF. The CDR3 DNA follows: TGCAGTCAGGTACCGCTAGCGGGAAAAGGATACCAGCAGTACTTC.

The rearrangement uses TRBV7-2 and TRBJ2-1, with D perhaps matching TRBD1 or TRBD2 (6 bases each). With 4 bases removed from V and 12 bases from J, the gap between germline ends came to 13 bases. This CDR3 has 12 amino acids. Germline V gives CDR1 SGHTA, CDR2 FQGNSA. The DNA of the CDR3 is TGTGCCAGCAGCTCCGTAAGGGGGGCGCAGTTCTTC. Residues: CASSSVRGAQFF.

This clonotype was counted many times. This sequence joins TRBV18 and TRBJ2-6, with D perhaps matching TRBD1 (6 bases). The CDR3 extends over 15 amino acids. Germline loops: CDR1 KGHSH, CDR2 LQKENI. In DNA, the CDR3 is TGTGCGACATGGGGGCAAGCCTCTGGGGCCAACGTCCTGACTTTC. Its protein product is CATWGQASGANVLTF.

This clonotype was counted only a few times. This rearrangement joins TRBV27 to TRBJ2-5, with TRBD2 matching over 9 bases. Germline CDR1 and CDR2: MNHEY and SMNVEV (reference sequence). J was trimmed by 0 bases and V by 2 bases; bases with no gene match: 4. The CDR3 is 16 amino acids. In DNA form, the CDR3 reads TGTGCCAGCAGTTTACTAGCGGGACGGTACCAAGAGACCCAGTACTTC. Translating gives CASSLLAGRYQETQYF.

This clonotype has more than one count but fewer than ten. The chain employs TRBV4-1 and TRBJ2-3, with unresolved D. The CDR3 has 15 amino acids. Germline V lookup: CDR1 MGHRA, CDR2 YSYEKL. V lost 4 bases, J lost 8 bases, and 19 bases lay in between. CDR3 loop: CASSLGPPHFPTQYF. The CDR3 coding sequence is TGCGCCAGCAGCCTCGGCCCACCACACTTTCCTACGCAGTATTTT.